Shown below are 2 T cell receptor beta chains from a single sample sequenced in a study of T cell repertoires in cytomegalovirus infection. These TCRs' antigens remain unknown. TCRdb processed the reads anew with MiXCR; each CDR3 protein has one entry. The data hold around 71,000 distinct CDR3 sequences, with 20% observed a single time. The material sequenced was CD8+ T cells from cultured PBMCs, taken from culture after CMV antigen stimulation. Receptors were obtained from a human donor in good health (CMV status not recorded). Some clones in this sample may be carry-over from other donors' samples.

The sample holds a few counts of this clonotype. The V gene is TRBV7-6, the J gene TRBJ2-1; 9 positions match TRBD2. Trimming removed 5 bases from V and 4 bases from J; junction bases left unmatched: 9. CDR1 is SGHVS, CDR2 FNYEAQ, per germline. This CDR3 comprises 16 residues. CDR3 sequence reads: CASSPRGGGAYNEQFF. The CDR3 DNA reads TGTGCCAGCAGCCCCCGGGGCGGGGGGGCATACAATGAGCAGTTCTTC.

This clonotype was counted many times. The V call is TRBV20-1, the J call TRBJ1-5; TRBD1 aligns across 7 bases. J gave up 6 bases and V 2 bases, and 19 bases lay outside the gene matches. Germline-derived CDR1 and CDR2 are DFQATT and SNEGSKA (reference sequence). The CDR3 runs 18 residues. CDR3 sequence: CSARPNRGRNLHGQPQHF. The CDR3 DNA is TGCAGTGCTAGACCGAACAGGGGCCGGAACCTCCATGGTCAGCCCCAGCATTTT.